The text below deals with one TCR beta chain. The antigen is unknown. Time point meaning: week 11, during vaccination. Mutant IDH1 20-mer peptide, at 300 ug, made up each vaccine dose, with topical imiquimod. This entry is derived from a study of a mutant IDH1 vaccine in newly diagnosed glioma. As for the study in general: Earlier therapy was either radiotherapy, temozolomide, or both, and most got both.

Profiled with immunoSEQ multiplex PCR; TCRdb holds only in-frame clones, not every one. The sample includes about 66,000 clones, less than 85% of them seen just once. The sequence was collected from a woman in her forties or fifties with glioma. This specimen consisted of PBMCs, obtained from a glioma patient whose treatment included an IDH1 peptide vaccine.

The CDR3 here is CASSTGPVGYTF. The CDR3 DNA follows: TGCGCCAGCTCGACAGGGCCCGTTGGCTACACCTTC. The gene calls are TRBV10-2 and TRBJ1-2; 7 bases map to TRBD1. The CDR3 is 12 residues long. Germline V gene lookup returns CDR1 WSHSY and CDR2 SAAADI. With 8 bases clipped from V and 7 bases from J, the junction kept 7 bases outside the gene matches.